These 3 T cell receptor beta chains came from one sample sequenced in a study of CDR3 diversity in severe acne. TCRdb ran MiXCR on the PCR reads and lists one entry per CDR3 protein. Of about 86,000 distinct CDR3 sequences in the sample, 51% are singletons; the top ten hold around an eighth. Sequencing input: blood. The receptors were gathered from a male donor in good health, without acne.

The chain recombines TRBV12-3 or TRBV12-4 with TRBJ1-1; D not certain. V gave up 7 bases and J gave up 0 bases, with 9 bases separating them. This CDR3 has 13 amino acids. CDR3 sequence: CASTTTLNTEAFF. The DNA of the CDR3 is TGTGCCAGCACGACGACCCTGAACACTGAAGCTTTCTTT.

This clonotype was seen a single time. For the CDR3, the DNA is TGCAGCGTTGAAGCTCCCCGGGACAGGGGACGAGAGACCCAGTACTTC. It specifies CSVEAPRDRGRETQYF. The rearrangement joins TRBV29-1 to TRBJ2-5; 10 bases fit TRBD1. With V trimmed by 1 base and J by 4 bases, 9 bases remained unmatched. The CDR3 covers 16 residues. The germline V gene encodes CDR1 SQVTM and CDR2 ANQGSEA.

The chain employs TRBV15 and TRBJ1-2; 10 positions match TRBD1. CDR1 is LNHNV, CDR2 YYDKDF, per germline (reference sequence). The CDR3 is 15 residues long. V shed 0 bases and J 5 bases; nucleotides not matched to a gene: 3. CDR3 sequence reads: CATSREGQGRYGYTF. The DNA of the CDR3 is TGTGCCACCAGCAGAGAGGGACAGGGGCGTTATGGCTACACCTTC.